The rows below give T cell receptor beta chains drawn from one sample of a study of blood T cell repertoires in COVID-19. Profiled with immunoSEQ multiplex PCR; TCRdb holds only in-frame clones, not every one. The sample lists about 63,000 clones, roughly 68% occurring once. Sample: peripheral blood. The receptors come from an elderly woman with acute or convalescent COVID-19. Both conserved end residues are part of each CDR3. A D gene is named only where the DNA matches it firmly. Some rows have no size entry. The others give once, few or many, or a class for an expanded clone.

>once|TRBD2|TRBJ2-7|TRBV12-3/TRBV12-4
CASRRGGDYEQYF
TGTGCCAGCAGGCGGGGGGGGGACTACGAGCAGTACTTC
>NA|TRBD2|TRBJ2-3|TRBV14
CASSQLAGVDTQYF
TGTGCCAGCAGCCAACTAGCGGGAGTGGATACGCAGTATTTT
>NA|TRBD1|TRBJ1-5|TRBV19
CATWDRGLSNQPQHF
TGTGCCACTTGGGACAGGGGGCTTAGCAATCAGCCCCAGCATTTT
>NA|NA|TRBJ1-2|TRBV7-8
CASSLDGQGNGYTF
TGTGCCAGCAGCTTAGACGGCCAGGGAAATGGCTACACCTTC
>NA|TRBD1|TRBJ2-5|TRBV28
CASSLRTGKDQYF
TGTGCCAGCAGTCTCCGGACAGGGAAGGACCAGTACTTC
>NA|TRBD2|TRBJ2-7|TRBV5-1
CASSIRTSGMALSYEQYF
TGCGCCAGCAGCATTAGGACTAGCGGGATGGCCCTCTCTTACGAGCAGTACTTC
>NA|NA|TRBJ2-1|TRBV19
CASSIGTDNEQFF
TGTGCCAGTAGTATAGGGACAGACAATGAGCAGTTCTTC
>NA|TRBD1|TRBJ2-2|TRBV7-2
CASAPGQGRTGELFF
TGTGCCAGCGCCCCCGGACAGGGGCGCACCGGGGAGCTGTTTTTT
>NA|TRBD2|TRBJ2-2|TRBV10-3
CAAGVFTGELFF
TGTGCCGCGGGAGTTTTCACCGGGGAGCTGTTTTTT
>NA|NA|TRBJ1-3|TRBV5-1
CASSLGGLGNTIYF
TGCGCCAGCAGCTTAGGCGGGCTCGGCAACACCATATATTTT
>many|NA|TRBJ2-2|TRBV7-8
CASSLSPEFKLFF
TGTGCCAGCAGCCTGTCGCCGGAGTTCAAGCTGTTTTTT
>NA|TRBD2|TRBJ2-1|TRBV6-5
CASSYTSGTAYNEQFF
TGTGCCAGCAGTTACACTAGCGGGACCGCCTACAATGAGCAGTTCTTC
>NA|NA|TRBJ2-1|TRBV29-1
CSAAQGGEQFF
TGCAGCGCAGCGCAGGGTGGTGAGCAGTTCTTC
>NA|NA|TRBJ1-4|TRBV5-1
CASSLVAGVGEKLFF
TGCGCCAGCAGCTTGGTTGCAGGGGTAGGAGAAAAACTGTTTTTT
>once|NA|TRBJ1-2|TRBV5-4
CASSQSGFYGYTF
TGTGCCAGCAGCCAATCGGGTTTCTATGGCTACACCTTC